The clone carrying this T cell receptor (beta chain) was seen ten or more times. This record comes from a study of regulatory T cells in long-lasting Graves disease. J gave up 6 bases and V 5 bases, and 13 bases lay outside the gene matches. Germline values: CDR1 SGHTA, CDR2 FQGNSA. This CDR3 spans 15 amino acids. As for time point: newly diagnosed GD, antithyroid drugs for less than 3 months. From PBMCs, RNA was extracted and then used to make the TCR library. Arm-PCR of CDR3 regions with iRepertoire HTBI primers generated TCR beta libraries. TCRdb processed the multiplex PCR reads anew with MiXCR; each CDR3 protein has one entry. Of approximately 440,000 distinct CDR3 sequences in the sample, about a sixth are singletons; the top ten hold 9% to 15%. These data were likewise used in another study, on T cells in Graves' hyperthyroidism and ophthalmopathy.

The chain joins TRBV7-2 to TRBJ2-7; 7 bases align to TRBD1. The sequencing here drew on peripheral blood mononuclear cells (PBMCs), taken at new diagnosis, from a patient treated with antithyroid drugs. This TCR came from a man between 40 and 49 years old with Graves disease. The CDR3 loop reads CASSPRQGFSGEQYF. The CDR3 DNA follows: TGTGCCAGCAGCCCCCGACAGGGTTTCTCCGGCGAGCAGTACTTC.